The 25 T cell receptor beta chains below come from one sample, sequenced in a study of blood T cell repertoires in COVID-19. Here immunoSEQ multiplex PCR was the method, and the copy in TCRdb shows in-frame clones only, minus some. The sample lists about 410,000 clones, around 89% occurring once. Sequences were obtained from peripheral blood. The origin of the receptors is a woman aged 40 to 50 with COVID-19, enrolled during active disease.

This chain uses TRBV6-2 or TRBV6-3 with TRBJ2-7; D uncertain. V was clipped by 4 bases and J by 3 bases, with 22 bases between them. The CDR3 has 17 residues. Germline assignment: CDR1 MNHEY and CDR2 SVGEGT. The chain's CDR3 is CASSSPRGAVAVYEQYF. The CDR3 DNA reads as TGTGCCAGCAGTTCCCCACGTGGCGCGGTTGCCGTCTACGAGCAGTACTTC.

The chain uses TRBV4-3 and TRBJ2-1; TRBD2 matches at 9 bases. CDR3 length: 16 residues. Germline CDR1 reads LGHNA; CDR2 reads YSLEER. With V trimmed by 1 base and J by 9 bases, 10 bases remained unmatched. CDR3 protein: CASSQVRSGSRGEQFF. In DNA, the CDR3 is TGCGCCAGCAGCCAAGTACGTAGCGGGAGTCGGGGTGAGCAGTTCTTC.

This clone occurred once. The chain couples TRBV19 to TRBJ2-7; TRBD2 might be the D (6 bases). The CDR3 spans 13 residues. Trimming pared 3 bases from V and 10 bases from J, leaving 16 bases between. Germline lookup yields CDR1 LNHDA and CDR2 SQIVND (reference sequence). CDR3 residues: CASSIDSGINQYF. Written as DNA, the CDR3 is TGTGCCAGTAGTATTGATAGCGGAATTAACCAGTACTTC. The entire variable domain, with the rest obtained from reference TRBV19 and TRBJ2-7, is as follows: DGGITQSPKYLFRKEGQNVTLSCEQNLNHDAMYWYRQDPGQGLRLIYYSQIVNDFQKGDIAEGYSVSREKKESFPLTVTSAQKNPTAFYLCASSIDSGINQYFGPGTRLTVT.

The chain employs TRBV28 and TRBJ1-2; 7 bases are a match to TRBD1. Germline lookup yields CDR1 MDHEN and CDR2 SYDVKM. There are 13 residues in the CDR3. J was trimmed by 7 bases and V by 2 bases; bases with no gene match: 4. The CDR3 sequence is CASSLGQALGYTF. As DNA, the CDR3 is TGTGCCAGCAGTTTAGGACAGGCGCTTGGCTACACCTTC.

Only one count was recorded for this clone. This sequence joins TRBV7-9 and TRBJ1-5; a weak D match, TRBD1 (5 bases). V gave up 2 bases and J gave up 5 bases, with 10 bases separating them. Germline V CDR1 and CDR2: SEHNR, FQNEAQ (reference sequence). The CDR3 has 14 residues. The chain's CDR3 is CASSLSGLHQPQHF. The CDR3 DNA reads TGTGCCAGCAGCTTATCAGGGTTACATCAGCCCCAGCATTTT.

The chain recombines TRBV20-1 with TRBJ1-1; the D is unclear. Germline V gives CDR1 DFQATT, CDR2 SNEGSKA (reference sequence). The CDR3 covers 11 residues. CDR3 bases: TGCAGCGCCTTTAGGAACACTGAAGCTTTCTTT. Translated: CSAFRNTEAFF.

This chain joins TRBV6-2 or TRBV6-3 and TRBJ2-7, with 10 nucleotides matching TRBD2. The CDR3 spans 14 residues. Looked up from germline, CDR1 is MNHEY and CDR2 is SVGEGT. V gave up 0 bases and J gave up 4 bases; unmatched junction bases: 0. Here the CDR3 DNA reads TGTGCCAGCAGTTACTCTAGCGGGGGGTACGAGCAGTACTTC. It codes for CASSYSSGGYEQYF.

The J gene is TRBJ1-2, the V gene TRBV20-1; 9 bases are a match to TRBD1. V lost 3 bases, J lost 7 bases, and 12 bases stayed unmatched. The length of the CDR3 is 15 residues. Germline V CDR1 and CDR2: DFQATT, SNEGSKA (reference sequence). The CDR3 protein is CSASFPDRGIFGYTF. DNA for the CDR3: TGCAGTGCTAGTTTCCCGGACAGGGGAATATTTGGCTACACCTTC.

The rearrangement links TRBV7-6 to TRBJ2-1; TRBD1 might be the D (6 bases). The germline V and J ends were trimmed by 8 bases and 5 bases, with 19 bases remaining between them. Germline values: CDR1 SGHVS, CDR2 FNYEAQ. CDR3 size: 15 residues. CDR3 region: CASSARGRSNNEQFF. In DNA form, the CDR3 reads TGTGCCAGCTCAGCCAGGGGAAGAAGTAACAATGAGCAGTTCTTC.

The rearrangement uses TRBV7-9 and TRBJ1-5; no clear D. Per the germline V gene, CDR1 is SEHNR and CDR2 is FQNEAQ (reference sequence). The ends were cut back, 5 bases at V and 4 bases at J, with 18 bases in the middle. The CDR3 has 16 amino acids. DNA of the CDR3: TGTGCCAGCAGCCTGGTGGCAGGTCGAGAAAATCAGCCCCAGCATTTT. This sequence encodes CASSLVAGRENQPQHF.

The rearrangement joins TRBV29-1 to TRBJ2-1; 12 bases are a match to TRBD2. The germline CDR1 and CDR2 sequences are SQVTM and ANQGSEA. The CDR3 is 15 residues long. J gave up 7 bases and V 5 bases, and 9 bases lay outside the gene matches. Written as DNA, the CDR3 is TGCAGCGTTCGCCTAGCGGGAGGGCCCAGAAATGAGCAGTTCTTC. This codes for CSVRLAGGPRNEQFF.

In DNA, the CDR3 is TGTGCCAGCAGTGAAGGTTACAGGGGAAAAAACATTCAGTACTTC. It translates to CASSEGYRGKNIQYF. The chain links TRBV6-1 to TRBJ2-4, with TRBD1 identical over 7 bases. V was pared by 1 base and J by 4 bases, with 4 bases of the junction left unmatched. The CDR3 covers 15 residues. Germline CDR1 is MNHNS and CDR2 is SASEGT.

The V and J genes are TRBV10-2 and TRBJ1-4; perhaps TRBD1 as D (6 bases). The length of the CDR3 is 14 residues. Looked up from germline, CDR1 is WSHSY and CDR2 is SAAADI. Trimming shortened V by 4 bases and J by 7 bases, and 13 bases separated the two germline ends. The CDR3 loop reads CASSATGRFEKLFF. The CDR3 DNA is TGCGCCAGCAGTGCTACAGGGAGATTTGAAAAACTGTTTTTT.

J is TRBJ2-7 and V is TRBV18, with 8 positions matching TRBD2. Germline CDR1 and CDR2: KGHSH and LQKENI. The V and J ends lost 3 bases and 0 bases, in that order; junction bases with no gene match: 7. CDR3 length: 16 amino acids. The CDR3 protein is CASSPELAGSSYEQYF. The CDR3 DNA follows: TGTGCCAGCTCACCCGAATTAGCGGGGAGCTCCTACGAGCAGTACTTC. Combining the CDR3 with reference TRBV18 and TRBJ2-7 gives the whole variable domain NAGVMQNPRHLVRRRGQEARLRCSPMKGHSHVYWYRQLPEEGLKFMVYLQKENIIDESGMPKERFSAEFPKEGPSILRIQQVVRGDSAAYFCASSPELAGSSYEQYFGPGTRLTVT.

V and J are TRBV27 and TRBJ1-2, with TRBD1 as a possible D gene (6 bases). V lost 2 bases and J lost 8, with 12 bases in between. Germline V gene sequence: CDR1 MNHEY, CDR2 SMNVEV (reference sequence). CDR3 length: 13 residues. The chain's CDR3 is CASSLGVDRGYTF. For the CDR3, the DNA is TGTGCCAGCAGTTTAGGAGTCGACAGGGGCTACACCTTC.

The chain joins TRBV28 to TRBJ2-7; no reliable D call. The germline CDR1 and CDR2 sequences are MDHEN and SYDVKM. The CDR3 is made up of 12 amino acids. V lost 4 bases and J lost 5, with 9 bases in between. The CDR3 loop reads CASSYLRDEQYF. The DNA for the CDR3 is TGTGCCAGCAGTTACCTTCGGGACGAGCAGTACTTC.

The rearrangement links TRBV6-4 to TRBJ1-1, with TRBD1 matching 8 bases. The CDR3 runs 18 residues. V was clipped by 5 bases and J by 1 base; unmatched bases: 15. Germline assignment: CDR1 MRHNA and CDR2 SNTAGT. The CDR3 reads CASSRDSYRTGRNTEAFF. The CDR3, as DNA: TGTGCCAGCAGTCGTGATTCCTATCGGACAGGGAGGAACACTGAAGCTTTCTTT.

This chain uses TRBV19 with TRBJ1-6; TRBD1 matches 10 bases. V lost 5 bases and J lost 5; bases outside the gene matches: 6. The CDR3 sequence is 16 residues long. Germline values: CDR1 LNHDA, CDR2 SQIVND (reference sequence). CDR3 sequence: CASSDRGRFDNSPLHF. CDR3 DNA: TGTGCCAGTAGTGACAGGGGGCGCTTCGATAATTCACCCCTCCACTTT. Complete variable domain (other parts from reference TRBV19 and TRBJ1-6): DGGITQSPKYLFRKEGQNVTLSCEQNLNHDAMYWYRQDPGQGLRLIYYSQIVNDFQKGDIAEGYSVSREKKESFPLTVTSAQKNPTAFYLCASSDRGRFDNSPLHFGNGTRLTVT.

The V gene is TRBV18, the J gene TRBJ2-1, with a possible D match to TRBD1 (6 bases). This CDR3 has 15 residues. Germline assignment: CDR1 KGHSH and CDR2 LQKENI. Trimming pared 1 base from V and 6 bases from J, leaving 13 bases between. The CDR3 coding sequence is TGTGCCAGCTCACCACTTGAACGCAGGGGCAATGAGCAGTTCTTC. The encoded protein is CASSPLERRGNEQFF.

Here the CDR3 reads CASSRRSQDTEAFF. The CDR3 DNA reads as TGTGCCAGCAGCCGCAGAAGTCAGGACACTGAAGCTTTCTTT. The chain recombines TRBV11-2 with TRBJ1-1, with D uncertain. The CDR3 contains 14 residues. Between the trimmed V and J ends, which lost 5 bases and 3 bases, there was a span of 13 bases. CDR1 is SGHAT, CDR2 FQNNGV, per germline.

The rearrangement links TRBV5-5 to TRBJ1-1; no clear D gene. CDR1 and CDR2 from the germline V gene are SGHKS and YYEKEE (reference sequence). Trimming stripped 3 bases from V and 7 bases from J, with 7 bases between. The CDR3 has 11 residues. The CDR3 here is CASSSGIEAFF. CDR3 nucleotide sequence: TGTGCCAGCAGCTCGGGGATTGAAGCTTTCTTT.

This chain connects TRBV30 to TRBJ1-3; 11 positions match TRBD1. The CDR3 length is 16 residues. V was pared by 1 base and J by 3 bases, with 5 bases of the junction left unmatched. Germline V lookup: CDR1 GTSNPN, CDR2 SVGIG (reference sequence). CDR3 in amino acids: CAWSGGQGAFGNTIYF. DNA of the CDR3: TGTGCCTGGAGTGGAGGACAGGGGGCATTTGGAAACACCATATATTTT. The variable domain in full, with the rest retrieved from reference TRBV30 and TRBJ1-3, is SQTIHQWPATLVQPVGSPLSLECTVEGTSNPNLYWYRQAAGRGLQLLFYSVGIGQISSEVPQNLSASRPQDRQFILSSKKLLLSDSGFYLCAWSGGQGAFGNTIYFGEGSWLTVV.

The chain has TRBV5-1 and TRBJ1-3, with 8 bases matching TRBD1. There are 14 residues in the CDR3. CDR1 SGHRS and CDR2 YFSETQ come from the germline V gene. Germline trimming cut 4 bases from V and 5 bases from J; bases unmatched to any gene: 5. The CDR3 coding sequence is TGCGCCAGCAGCCCAGGGGGCTGGAGAAACACCATATATTTT. It encodes CASSPGGWRNTIYF.

The chain combines TRBV7-6 with TRBJ2-3; 7 nucleotides match TRBD2. Germline V CDR1 and CDR2: SGHVS, FNYEAQ. The CDR3 has 16 amino acids. The V and J ends lost 1 base and 1 base, in that order; junction bases with no gene match: 5. CDR3 in amino acids: CASSLGIAGRTDTQYF. CDR3 nucleotides: TGTGCCAGCAGCTTAGGTATAGCGGGCCGCACAGATACGCAGTATTTT.

The J gene is TRBJ2-3, the V gene TRBV5-1, with TRBD2 matching 7 bases. The CDR3 contains 16 residues. After removal of 1 base from V and 2 bases from J, the junction contained 7 bases not matched to a gene. Germline V gene lookup returns CDR1 SGHRS and CDR2 YFSETQ. CDR3 sequence: CASSLISGTFTDTQYF. DNA of the CDR3: TGCGCCAGCAGCTTGATCAGCGGGACTTTCACAGATACGCAGTATTTT.